The entry below gives a single T cell receptor beta chain sequence along with its context. The data stem from a study of blood T cell repertoires in COVID-19. Study details: Material from acute and convalescent COVID-19 was sourced from the United States, Italy and Spain. The analysed material was cDNA or gDNA that came from T cells, B-cell-depleted T cells, or PBMCs.

In the authors' methods: Reference gene primer amplification in the assay estimated nucleated cell counts. Clones were read by immunoSEQ multiplex PCR, and TCRdb kept only the in-frame ones, dropping some. V and J calls and clone size are given by that table; D and trimming were obtained from the DNA. The data show 200,000 to 300,000 clones, roughly four fifths seen once. V was clipped by 0 bases and J by 6 bases, with 7 bases between them. Germline CDR1 and CDR2: SGHRS and YFSETQ. The CDR3 length is 13 residues. Source material: peripheral blood. The receptor was isolated from a woman aged 70-85 years with acute or convalescent COVID-19. The V gene is TRBV5-1, the J gene TRBJ2-1; no clear D. Written as DNA, the CDR3 is TGCGCCAGCAGCTTGGGGGCGAGCAATGAGCAGTTCTTC. Encoded protein: CASSLGASNEQFF.